This TCR beta chain was observed in a study of T cells after yellow fever vaccination. Each CDR3 protein gets one entry after TCRdb re-called the 5' RACE reads with MiXCR. The sample holds 200,000 or so distinct CDR3 sequences, 6.7% seen once. CDR1 SGDLS and CDR2 YYNGEE come from the germline V gene. Trimming took off 0 bases at V and 6 bases at J, with 7 bases between the two ends. This CDR3 has 13 residues. This clonotype showed up many times. This sequence originates from a man in his thirties or forties who received the YFV17D yellow fever vaccine. Specimen: CD4+ T cells sorted from PBMCs, collected on the day of the yellow fever booster vaccination. The chain carries TRBV9 and TRBJ2-1; D is ambiguous. Here the CDR3 reads CASSVGSANEQFF. The CDR3 nucleotides are TGTGCCAGCAGCGTAGGTTCAGCCAATGAGCAGTTCTTC.